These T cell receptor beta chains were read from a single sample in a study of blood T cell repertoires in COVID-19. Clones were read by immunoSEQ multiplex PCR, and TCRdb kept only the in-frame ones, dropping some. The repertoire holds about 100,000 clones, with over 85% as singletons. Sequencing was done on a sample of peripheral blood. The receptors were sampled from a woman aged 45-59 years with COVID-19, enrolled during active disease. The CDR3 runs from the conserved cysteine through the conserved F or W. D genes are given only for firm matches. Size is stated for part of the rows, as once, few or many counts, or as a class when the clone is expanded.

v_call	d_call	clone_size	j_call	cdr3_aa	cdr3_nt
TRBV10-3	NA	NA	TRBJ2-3	CAISPIFTDTQYF	TGTGCCATCAGTCCCATTTTCACAGATACGCAGTATTTT
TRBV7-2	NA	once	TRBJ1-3	CASSLAPRSGNTIYF	TGTGCCAGCAGCTTAGCCCCCAGATCTGGAAACACCATATATTTT
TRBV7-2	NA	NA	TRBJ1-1	CASSLHSEAFF	TGTGCCAGCAGCTTACACTCAGAAGCTTTCTTT
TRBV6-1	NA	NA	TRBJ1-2	CASSELNGYGYTF	TGTGCCAGCAGTGAACTGAACGGCTATGGCTACACCTTC
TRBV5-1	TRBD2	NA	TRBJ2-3	CASLPGTILLTDTQYF	TGCGCCAGCCTGCCCGGGACTATCCTACTCACAGATACGCAGTATTTT
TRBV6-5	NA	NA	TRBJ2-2	CASRGLTGHTGELFF	TGTGCCAGCAGGGGCTTAACAGGGCACACCGGGGAGCTGTTTTTT
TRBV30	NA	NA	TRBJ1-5	CAWSVGGSNQPQHF	TGTGCCTGGAGTGTAGGCGGTAGCAATCAGCCCCAGCATTTT
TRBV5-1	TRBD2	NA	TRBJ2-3	CASSLVGSGGALDTQYF	TGCGCCAGCAGCTTGGTTGGTAGCGGGGGGGCTTTAGATACGCAGTATTTT
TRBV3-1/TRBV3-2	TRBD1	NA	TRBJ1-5	CASGTGGSQPQHF	TGTGCCTCGGGGACAGGGGGAAGTCAGCCCCAGCATTTT
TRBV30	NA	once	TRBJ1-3	CAWNKGDGNTIYF	TGTGCCTGGAACAAGGGGGATGGAAACACCATATATTTT
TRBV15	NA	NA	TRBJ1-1	CATSRDRGNTEAFF	TGTGCCACCAGCAGAGATCGGGGGAACACTGAAGCTTTCTTT
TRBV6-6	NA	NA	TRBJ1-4	CASSSPNEKLFF	TGTGCCAGCAGTTCTCCTAATGAAAAACTGTTTTTT
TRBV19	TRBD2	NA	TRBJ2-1	CASSIGLAKYNEQFF	TGTGCCAGTAGTATAGGACTAGCGAAGTACAATGAGCAGTTCTTC
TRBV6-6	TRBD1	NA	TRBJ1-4	CASSRRQGLSEKLFF	TGTGCCAGCAGCCGGCGACAGGGGCTGAGCGAAAAACTGTTTTTT
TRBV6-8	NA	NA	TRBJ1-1	CASSYSEGEAFF	TGTGCCAGCAGTTACTCGGAGGGTGAAGCTTTCTTT
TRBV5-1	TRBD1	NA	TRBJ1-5	CASSLGTGANQPQHF	TGCGCCAGCAGCCTAGGGACAGGGGCAAATCAGCCCCAGCATTTT
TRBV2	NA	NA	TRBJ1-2	CASNGGHLRYGYTF	TGTGCCAGCAACGGGGGGCACCTACGATATGGCTACACCTTC
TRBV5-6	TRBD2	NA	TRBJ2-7	CASSLEASGGLRYEQYF	TGTGCCAGCAGCTTGGAAGCATCGGGGGGGCTCCGCTACGAGCAGTACTTC
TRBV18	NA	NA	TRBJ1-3	CASSRRGSGNTIYF	TGTGCCAGCTCTAGGAGGGGCTCTGGAAACACCATATATTTT
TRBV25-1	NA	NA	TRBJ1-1	CASSELGRGNTEAFF	TGTGCCAGCAGTGAATTGGGCAGGGGCAACACTGAAGCTTTCTTT
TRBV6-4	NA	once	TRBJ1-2	CASSSGTPIRYGYTF	TGTGCCAGCAGTAGCGGGACGCCGATCAGGTATGGCTACACCTTC
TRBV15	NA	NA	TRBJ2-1	CATSGGPSYNEQFF	TGTGCCACCAGCGGGGGCCCGTCCTACAATGAGCAGTTCTTC
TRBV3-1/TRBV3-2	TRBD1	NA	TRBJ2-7	CASSPPGQEQGEQYF	TGTGCCAGCAGCCCCCCGGGACAGGAGCAGGGCGAGCAGTACTTC
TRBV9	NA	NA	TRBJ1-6	CASSVGPRGYNSPLHF	TGTGCCAGCAGCGTAGGTCCCAGGGGCTATAATTCACCCCTCCACTTT
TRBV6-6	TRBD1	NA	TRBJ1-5	CASSYRPDREQPQHF	TGTGCCAGCAGTTACCGCCCCGACAGGGAACAGCCCCAGCATTTT
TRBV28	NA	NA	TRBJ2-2	CASRPRGAYTGELFF	TGTGCCAGCAGACCCAGGGGGGCGTACACCGGGGAGCTGTTTTTT